This is a list of T cell receptor beta chains from one sample in a study of blood T cell repertoires in COVID-19. Some clones are missing from TCRdb's copy, which holds only in-frame ones; the method was immunoSEQ multiplex PCR. This sample yields fewer than 250,000 clones, of which approximately 88% are seen a single time; 2% to 3% belongs to the top ten. Sequenced: PBMCs or T cells enriched from blood (not recorded which). All receptors come from a woman aged 30 to 39 with acute COVID-19. CDR3s include the opening cysteine and the closing phenylalanine or tryptophan. Fields, in order: V gene, D gene, J gene, clone size, CDR3 protein, CDR3 DNA. The D gene is left open where the match is weak. Size values are once, few and many counts, or a class for expanded clones, and some rows have none.

TRBV5-5	TRBD1	TRBJ1-3	.	CASSSSGQGASGNTIYF	TGTGCCAGCAGCTCCTCTGGACAGGGGGCATCTGGAAACACCATATATTTT
TRBV29-1	.	TRBJ1-2	.	CSVDTGGIRDGYTF	TGCAGCGTTGACACGGGGGGTATTAGGGATGGCTACACCTTC
TRBV11-2	TRBD1	TRBJ1-1	.	CASSLGQRAGAFF	TGTGCCAGCAGCTTGGGACAGCGGGCGGGAGCTTTCTTT
TRBV11-2	.	TRBJ2-1	once	CASRDSGGNNEQFF	TGTGCCAGCAGAGACTCTGGCGGGAACAATGAGCAGTTCTTC
TRBV21-1	.	TRBJ2-5	.	CASSKTSELASGGEETQYF	TGTGCCAGCAGCAAAACTTCAGAGTTGGCTAGCGGGGGAGAAGAGACCCAGTACTTC
TRBV10-2	.	TRBJ1-5	once	CASSYSGNQPQHF	TGCGCCAGCAGTTACAGTGGAAACCAGCCCCAGCATTTT
TRBV19	TRBD1	TRBJ1-5	.	CASTTLGQHYSNQPQHF	TGTGCCAGTACCACCTTGGGACAGCACTATAGCAATCAGCCCCAGCATTTT
TRBV7-9	TRBD2	TRBJ2-1	.	CASSPGLGKLNEQFF	TGTGCCAGCAGTCCGGGACTAGGAAAATTGAATGAGCAGTTCTTC
TRBV5-1	TRBD1	TRBJ1-6	.	CASSIQGPNSPLHF	TGCGCCAGCAGCATACAGGGGCCCAATTCACCCCTCCACTTT
TRBV7-2	.	TRBJ1-5	.	CASSTNAGPYSNQPQHF	TGTGCCAGCAGCACGAACGCGGGGCCCTATAGCAATCAGCCCCAGCATTTT
TRBV10-2	.	TRBJ1-1	.	CASSEGANTEAFF	TGCGCCAGCAGTGAAGGAGCGAACACTGAAGCTTTCTTT
TRBV4-1	.	TRBJ1-3	.	CASSQGMRGSGNTIYF	TGCGCCAGCAGCCAAGGAATGCGGGGCTCTGGAAACACCATATATTTT
TRBV24-1	.	TRBJ1-5	.	CATSERGQPQHF	TGTGCCACCAGTGAAAGGGGTCAGCCCCAGCATTTT
TRBV7-9	.	TRBJ1-5	.	CASSFYQPQHF	TGTGCCAGCAGCTTCTATCAGCCCCAGCATTTT
TRBV7-9	.	TRBJ2-3	.	CASSSRDRQGITDTQYF	TGTGCCAGCAGCTCCAGGGATAGGCAGGGGATCACAGATACGCAGTATTTT
TRBV27	TRBD2	TRBJ2-3	.	CASSLNSGGPDTQYF	TGTGCCAGCAGTTTAAATAGCGGGGGGCCAGATACGCAATATTTT
TRBV15	TRBD1	TRBJ2-7	once	CATSRDGGTGASYEQYF	TGTGCCACCAGCAGAGATGGAGGGACAGGGGCCTCCTACGAGCAGTACTTC
TRBV11-2	.	TRBJ1-1	.	CASSDGTYNEAFF	TGTGCCAGCAGCGACGGGACATATAATGAAGCTTTCTTT
TRBV18	.	TRBJ2-3	.	CASSPLWRSTDTQYF	TGTGCCAGCTCACCACTCTGGAGGAGCACAGATACGCAGTATTTT
TRBV7-9	TRBD2	TRBJ2-1	.	CASSLETRGDEQFF	TGTGCCAGCAGCTTAGAAACCCGGGGGGATGAGCAGTTCTTC
TRBV6-2/TRBV6-3	.	TRBJ1-2	.	CASSSQNYGYTF	TGTGCCAGCAGTTCACAGAACTATGGCTACACCTTC
TRBV6-2/TRBV6-3	.	TRBJ1-5	.	CASSPGKGPRSPQHF	TGTGCCAGCAGTCCAGGGAAGGGGCCGCGATCTCCCCAGCATTTT
TRBV4-3	TRBD1	TRBJ1-6	.	CASSPSSTGRNSPLHF	TGCGCCAGCAGCCCGAGCTCGACAGGGAGAAATTCACCCCTCCACTTT
TRBV4-1	.	TRBJ2-3	.	CASSQTAGPPGDTQYF	TGCGCCAGCAGCCAAACCGCGGGGCCCCCCGGGGATACGCAGTATTTT
TRBV15	TRBD1	TRBJ2-5	.	CATSRGTGGAQETQYF	TGTGCCACCAGCAGAGGTACAGGGGGCGCACAGGAGACCCAGTACTTC
TRBV30	.	TRBJ1-5	.	CAWNGGKGQPQHF	TGTGCCTGGAACGGGGGAAAGGGACAGCCCCAGCATTTT
TRBV4-3	TRBD1	TRBJ1-6	.	CASTLNGQGTSPLHF	TGCGCCAGCACGCTTAATGGACAGGGAACTTCACCCCTCCACTTT
TRBV19	.	TRBJ1-5	.	CASSTDEGVGYSNQPQHF	TGTGCCAGTAGTACGGACGAGGGGGTGGGCTATAGCAATCAGCCCCAGCATTTT
TRBV19	.	TRBJ1-5	.	CASSRQVNQPQHF	TGTGCCAGTAGTAGGCAAGTCAATCAGCCCCAGCATTTT
TRBV11-2	.	TRBJ2-3	.	CASSLYTDTQYF	TGTGCCAGCAGCTTGTACACAGATACGCAGTATTTT
TRBV14	TRBD1	TRBJ2-7	.	CASRVVRDRVYEQYF	TGTGCCAGCAGGGTAGTCCGGGACAGGGTGTACGAGCAGTACTTC
TRBV6-5	TRBD1	TRBJ1-5	few	CASKLTGGLNQPQHF	TGTGCCAGCAAACTCACAGGGGGTCTAAATCAGCCCCAGCATTTT
TRBV6-6	.	TRBJ1-1	.	CASSYEAASSTEAFF	TGTGCCAGCAGTTACGAAGCTGCCTCGAGCACTGAAGCTTTCTTT
TRBV10-1	.	TRBJ1-2	.	CASSEAGVSYGYTF	TGCGCCAGCAGTGAGGCAGGGGTGAGCTATGGCTACACCTTC
TRBV18	.	TRBJ1-6	.	CASSTGPYNSPLHF	TGTGCCAGCTCGACAGGACCCTATAATTCACCCCTCCACTTT
TRBV4-3	.	TRBJ1-1	few	CASSQPGDMNTEAFF	TGCGCCAGCAGCCAACCAGGGGACATGAACACTGAAGCTTTCTTT
TRBV6-5	TRBD2	TRBJ2-7	once	CASSSTSGGYEQYF	TGTGCCAGCAGCTCGACTAGCGGGGGCTACGAGCAGTACTTC
TRBV10-3	TRBD1	TRBJ1-1	.	CAIRDRVDTEAFF	TGTGCCATCAGGGACAGGGTCGACACTGAAGCTTTCTTT
TRBV7-8	.	TRBJ2-5	.	CACRRRGTETQYF	TGTGCCTGCCGGAGGAGGGGCACCGAGACCCAGTACTTC
TRBV15	TRBD1	TRBJ1-5	.	CATSRDRDRGLSNQPQHF	TGTGCCACCAGCAGAGATCGGGACAGGGGGCTGAGCAATCAGCCCCAGCATTTT
TRBV15	.	TRBJ2-6	many	CATSRDYSGANVLTF	TGTGCCACCAGCAGAGACTACTCTGGGGCCAACGTCCTGACTTTC
TRBV6-1	TRBD1	TRBJ1-4	.	CASSDPGQGMANEKLFF	TGTGCCAGCAGTGACCCCGGACAGGGGATGGCTAATGAAAAACTGTTTTTT
TRBV27	.	TRBJ1-6	.	CASRPGGASGWPPLHF	TGTGCCAGCCGACCCGGGGGGGCATCTGGCTGGCCACCCCTCCACTTT
TRBV24-1	TRBD1	TRBJ1-2	once	CEFRRSGTGYESYGYTF	TGTGAGTTTCGGCGGTCCGGGACAGGGTATGAAAGCTATGGCTACACCTTC
TRBV25-1	.	TRBJ2-3	.	CASSETVPLVTDTQYF	TGTGCCAGCAGTGAGACAGTCCCATTGGTCACAGATACGCAGTATTTT